What follows are 10 T cell receptor beta chains derived from one specimen sequenced in a study of blood T cell repertoires in COVID-19. The protocol was immunoSEQ multiplex PCR, while the TCRdb copy is restricted to in-frame clones and leaves out a portion. The sample has over 95,000 clones; 85% to 90% are singletons. The sequenced sample was peripheral blood. The receptor set was obtained from a woman in her 50s with acute or convalescent COVID-19.

J is TRBJ2-7 and V is TRBV7-2, with 8 bases matching TRBD2. Trimming removed 5 bases from V and 2 bases from J; junction bases left unmatched: 8. Germline CDR1 SGHTA, CDR2 FQGNSA. The CDR3 runs to 15 residues. The CDR3 region is CASSTGLANTYEQYF. The DNA of the CDR3 is TGTGCCAGCAGCACCGGACTAGCTAACACCTACGAGCAGTACTTC.

The chain combines TRBV6-1 with TRBJ2-3; D might be TRBD2 (7 bases). V was clipped by 4 bases and J by 2 bases, with 16 bases between them. CDR1 is MNHNS and CDR2 is SASEGT in the germline V gene. The CDR3 covers 16 residues. CDR3 nucleotides: TGTGCCAGCAGTGTCCGGGGGCGGGAGAACACAGATACGCAGTATTTT. Translated: CASSVRGRENTDTQYF.

The chain is built from TRBV10-3 and TRBJ1-5, with D possibly being TRBD1 (6 bases). V lost 10 bases, J lost 3 bases, and 16 bases lay in between. CDR3 length equals 14 residues. In germline, CDR1 is ENHRY, CDR2 SYGVKD. The CDR3 sequence is CATSPTGPNQPQHF. Here the CDR3 DNA reads TGTGCCACCAGCCCGACAGGACCCAATCAGCCCCAGCATTTT.

The chain uses TRBV6-2 or TRBV6-3 and TRBJ1-2, with 9 positions matching TRBD1. Germline V gene lookup returns CDR1 MNHEY and CDR2 SVGEGT. CDR3 length equals 15 residues. Unmatched junction bases numbered 8, after V lost 4 bases and J lost 5 bases. For the CDR3, the DNA is TGTGCCAGCAGTTCGGAGGGACAGGGACTGTATGGCTACACCTTC. Translating it yields CASSSEGQGLYGYTF.

The chain combines TRBV19 with TRBJ2-2; D not certain. The CDR3 runs to 13 residues. Germline loops: CDR1 LNHDA, CDR2 SQIVND (reference sequence). V was trimmed by 5 bases and J by 5 bases, leaving 9 bases between them. The CDR3 sequence is CASSPARTGELFF. DNA for the CDR3: TGTGCCAGTAGTCCCGCCCGGACCGGGGAGCTGTTTTTT.

The chain is built from TRBV6-2 or TRBV6-3 and TRBJ1-6; 9 nucleotides line up with TRBD1. Per the germline V gene, CDR1 is MNHEY and CDR2 is SVGEGT. The CDR3 runs to 17 residues. After removal of 4 bases from V and 10 bases from J, the junction contained 14 bases not matched to a gene. The DNA for the CDR3 is TGTGCCAGCAGTTTCCGGGGGGGACAGGGAAGAGGATCACCCCTCCACTTT. Translating it yields CASSFRGGQGRGSPLHF.

V is TRBV10-3 and J is TRBJ2-5; D perhaps matches TRBD1 (6 bases). This CDR3 contains 18 residues. Trimming cost V 0 bases and J 2 bases, with 19 bases left between them. Germline CDR1 is ENHRY and CDR2 is SYGVKD. In nucleotides, the CDR3 is TGTGCCATCAGTGAGTCGAGGGTAACAGGGCGCGATCAAGAGACCCAGTACTTC. It translates to CAISESRVTGRDQETQYF.

The table lists this clone with a count of one. As DNA, the CDR3 is TGTGCCAGCAGCTTATATAGTTGGCAGTTCTTC. It translates to CASSLYSWQFF. The chain carries TRBV6-6 and TRBJ2-1; D ambiguous. CDR3 length: 11 amino acids. Trimming left V 6 bases short and J 12 bases short, with 12 bases between. The germline V gene has CDR1 MNHNY and CDR2 SVGAGI (reference sequence).

The rearrangement links TRBV5-4 to TRBJ1-2; perhaps TRBD1 as D (6 bases). Between the trimmed V and J ends, which lost 0 bases and 7 bases, there was a span of 10 bases. This CDR3 is 13 amino acids long. Germline-derived CDR1 and CDR2 are SGHNT and YYREEE (reference sequence). CDR3 DNA: TGTGCCAGCAGCTTGGTGAGGGGGACTGGCTACACCTTC. It translates to CASSLVRGTGYTF.

The chain joins TRBV2 to TRBJ2-3; maybe TRBD2 (5 bases). The CDR3 extends over 13 amino acids. Trimming cost V 8 bases and J 5 bases, with 14 bases left between them. CDR1 is SNHLY and CDR2 is FYNNEI in the germline V gene. CDR3 sequence: CASSVERRDTQYF. The CDR3 coding sequence is TGTGCCAGCTCAGTCGAGCGGAGAGATACGCAGTATTTT.